The 9 T cell receptor beta chains given below trace back to one sample, sequenced in a study of cytotoxic CD8 clonotypes in ibrutinib-treated CLL (dated by TCRdb to 2020 to 2023). The protocol used for the library was the immunoSEQ multiplex PCR assay. TCRdb obtained this table from immuneACCESS and retained in-frame rearrangements with V and J assigned. These tables miss some clones; where compared with another copy, unresolved V genes account for less than half of the shortfall, and the remainder is unexplained. The sample table records roughly 220,000 clones; more than 65% of these occur just once. The ten largest clonotypes hold approximately 6.3% of the sample. What the time point label conveys for this sample: approximately eleven months on ibrutinib. This sample comprised PBMCs, obtained after 12 months of ibrutinib treatment. These receptors were collected from a human donor with chronic lymphocytic leukemia.

The V call is TRBV5-1, the J call TRBJ2-7; 8 positions agree with TRBD2. The CDR3 runs 15 residues. Trimming took 6 bases from V and 2 from J; bases not matched to a gene: 10. Germline V gives CDR1 SGHRS, CDR2 YFSETQ. The CDR3 sequence: CASTARSGRTYEQYF. The CDR3 DNA reads as TGCGCCAGCACCGCACGAAGCGGGAGAACCTACGAGCAGTACTTC.

The sample holds one count of this clone. V gene TRBV28 combines with J gene TRBJ2-5, with D perhaps TRBD1 (5 bases). Germline V gene data show CDR1 as MDHEN and CDR2 as SYDVKM. Trimming left V 5 bases short and J 1 base short, with 8 bases between. CDR3 length equals 13 residues. The CDR3 loop reads CASSTGFQETQYF. CDR3 sequence (DNA): TGTGCCAGCAGTACAGGATTCCAAGAGACCCAGTACTTC.

This clone was observed a single time. The gene calls are TRBV7-9 and TRBJ2-5; D could derive from TRBD1 or TRBD2 (6 bases each). The germline V and J ends were trimmed by 7 bases and 5 bases, with 11 bases remaining between them. This CDR3 region has 12 residues. Germline V gene data show CDR1 as SEHNR and CDR2 as FQNEAQ (reference sequence). This CDR3 reads CASKGGRETQYF. The CDR3 coding sequence is TGTGCCAGCAAAGGGGGGAGGGAGACCCAGTACTTC. Looking up the rest from reference TRBV7-9 and TRBJ2-5 gives the full variable domain: DTGVSQNPRHKITKRGQNVTFRCDPISEHNRLYWYRQTLGQGPEFLTYFQNEAQLEKSRLLSDRFSAERPKGSFSTLEIQRTEQGDSAMYLCASKGGRETQYFGPGTRLLVL.

The chain has TRBV9 and TRBJ2-6; D possibly corresponds to TRBD1 (5 bases). The CDR3 is 17 amino acids. Trimming took off 3 bases at V and 1 base at J, with 14 bases between the two ends. The germline V gene has CDR1 SGDLS and CDR2 YYNGEE. The CDR3 DNA sequence: TGTGCCAGCAGCGCATTACAACCAGGGTCTGGGGCCAACGTCCTGACTTTC. Translating gives CASSALQPGSGANVLTF.

The chain joins TRBV6-5 to TRBJ1-4; D remains ambiguous. Germline CDR1 MNHEY, CDR2 SVGAGI. Trimming took 3 bases from V and 1 from J, leaving 9 bases between them. The CDR3 runs 15 residues. The DNA for the CDR3 is TGTGCCAGCAGTTATATCTGGGAAACTAATGAAAAACTGTTTTTT. Protein: CASSYIWETNEKLFF.

This clone has a handful of counts. This chain connects TRBV4-2 to TRBJ1-3, with a weak D call TRBD1 (5 bases). Deletions cut 0 bases from V and 4 bases from J, with 16 bases between. Germline V gene data show CDR1 as LGHNA and CDR2 as YNFKEQ. The CDR3 has 17 residues. The DNA of the CDR3 is TGTGCCAGCAGCCAAGATTTAGCAGGGTTCGCCGGAAACACCATATATTTT. Amino acid sequence: CASSQDLAGFAGNTIYF.

The rearrangement joins TRBV4-2 to TRBJ1-1; tentatively, D is TRBD1 (6 bases). Per germline, CDR1 LGHNA and CDR2 YNFKEQ. The CDR3 consists of 17 residues. V was pared by 1 base and J by 10 bases, with 25 bases between. CDR3 sequence: CASSQVVGRGGQDGAFF. The CDR3 DNA is TGTGCCAGCAGCCAAGTAGTCGGGCGCGGGGGGCAGGATGGAGCTTTCTTT.

The rearrangement links TRBV7-8 to TRBJ1-2, with 7 bases identical to TRBD1. Germline CDR1 and CDR2: SGHVS and FQNEAQ. This CDR3 is built from 14 residues. Losses at the gene ends were 5 bases for V and 8 bases for J; bases not matched to a gene: 11. CDR3 protein: CASSPDRTREGYTF. The CDR3 coding sequence is TGTGCCAGCAGCCCGGACAGGACGCGAGAGGGCTACACCTTC.

The chain carries TRBV5-1 and TRBJ1-6; 8 positions match TRBD1. V was pared by 4 bases and J by 5 bases, with 5 bases of the junction left unmatched. CDR3 length equals 15 residues. Germline loops: CDR1 SGHRS, CDR2 YFSETQ. CDR3 in amino acids: CASSDRGGDNSPLHF. The DNA for the CDR3 is TGCGCCAGCAGCGACAGGGGAGGGGATAATTCACCCCTCCACTTT.